One T cell receptor beta chain is described in this entry. The antigen remains unidentified. The sample is drawn from a study of cytomegalovirus exposure and HLA in healthy donors. Study observations and caveats: In a later analysis, TCR association rates varied by HLA locus: DRB1 most, HLA-C fewest. The study reported that TCR beta sequences accurately predicted HLA-A and HLA-B alleles in most subjects.

Healthy people donating bone marrow made up the donors. The PCR employed 60 Vbeta primers together with 13 Jbeta primers. This table comes from immunoSEQ multiplex PCR, and its TCRdb copy is limited to in-frame clones, with some not included. The sample has around 96,000 clones, about 76% seen once. The V gene's germline CDR1 is ENHRY and CDR2 SYGVKD. The CDR3 covers 12 residues. Trimming left V 5 bases short and J 4 bases short, with 7 bases between. Sequencing was carried out using PBMCs. The chain has TRBV10-3 and TRBJ2-3, with D possibly matching TRBD2 (5 bases). The TCR originated in a man between 25 and 39 years old in good health and CMV-seropositive. The CDR3, as DNA: TGTGCCATCAGTTCGAGGGCAGATACGCAGTATTTT. As protein: CAISSRADTQYF.